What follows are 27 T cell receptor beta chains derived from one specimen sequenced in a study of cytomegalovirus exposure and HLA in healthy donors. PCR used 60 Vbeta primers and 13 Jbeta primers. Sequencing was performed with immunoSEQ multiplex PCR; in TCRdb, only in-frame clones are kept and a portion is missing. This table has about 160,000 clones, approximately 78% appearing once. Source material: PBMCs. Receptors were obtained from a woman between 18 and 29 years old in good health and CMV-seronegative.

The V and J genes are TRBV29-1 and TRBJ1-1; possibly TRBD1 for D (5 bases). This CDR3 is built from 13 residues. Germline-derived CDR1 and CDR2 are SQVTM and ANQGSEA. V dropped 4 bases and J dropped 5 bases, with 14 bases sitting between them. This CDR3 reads CSVAGGGRTEAFF. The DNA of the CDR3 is TGCAGCGTTGCTGGGGGGGGGAGGACTGAAGCTTTCTTT.

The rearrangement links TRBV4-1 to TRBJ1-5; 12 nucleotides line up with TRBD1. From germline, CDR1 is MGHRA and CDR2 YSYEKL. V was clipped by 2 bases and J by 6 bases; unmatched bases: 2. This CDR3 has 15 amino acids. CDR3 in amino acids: CASSQLGQGAQPQHF. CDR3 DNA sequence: TGCGCCAGCAGCCAACTGGGACAGGGGGCTCAGCCCCAGCATTTT.

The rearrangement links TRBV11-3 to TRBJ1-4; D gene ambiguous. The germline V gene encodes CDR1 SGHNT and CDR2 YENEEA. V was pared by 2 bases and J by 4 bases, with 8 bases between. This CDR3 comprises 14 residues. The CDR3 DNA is TGTGCCAGCAGCTTACGAGGGAGTAATGAAAAACTGTTTTTT. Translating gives CASSLRGSNEKLFF.

The CDR3 DNA reads as TGTGCCAGCAGCGTCGATTTGCGAGGTTACGAGCAGTACTTC. As protein: CASSVDLRGYEQYF. V usage is TRBV5-4 and J usage is TRBJ2-5, with no clear D. Judging by the DNA end, TRBJ2-7 fits better; the J call may be wrong. The CDR3 consists of 14 residues. Germline CDR1 and CDR2: SGHNT and YYREEE (reference sequence).

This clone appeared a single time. CDR3 nucleotide sequence: TGTGCCAGCAGTTTCCCCGGGACAGGGCTCCATCAGCCCCAGCATTTT. Protein product: CASSFPGTGLHQPQHF. The chain has TRBV28 and TRBJ1-5, with 9 positions matching TRBD1. CDR1 and CDR2 from the germline V gene are MDHEN and SYDVKM. With V trimmed by 3 bases and J by 5 bases, 8 bases remained unmatched. The CDR3 length is 16 residues.

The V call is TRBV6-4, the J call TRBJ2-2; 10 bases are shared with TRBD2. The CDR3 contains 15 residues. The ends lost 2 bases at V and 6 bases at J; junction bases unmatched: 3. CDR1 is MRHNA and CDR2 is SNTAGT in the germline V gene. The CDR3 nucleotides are TGTGCCAGCAGTGACGGAGCGGGAGGGCCCGGGGAGCTGTTTTTT. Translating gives CASSDGAGGPGELFF.

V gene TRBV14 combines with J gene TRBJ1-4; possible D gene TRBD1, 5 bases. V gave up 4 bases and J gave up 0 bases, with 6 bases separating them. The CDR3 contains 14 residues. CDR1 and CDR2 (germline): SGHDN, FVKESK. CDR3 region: CASSLTATNEKLFF. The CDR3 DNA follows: TGTGCCAGCAGCCTGACAGCAACTAATGAAAAACTGTTTTTT.

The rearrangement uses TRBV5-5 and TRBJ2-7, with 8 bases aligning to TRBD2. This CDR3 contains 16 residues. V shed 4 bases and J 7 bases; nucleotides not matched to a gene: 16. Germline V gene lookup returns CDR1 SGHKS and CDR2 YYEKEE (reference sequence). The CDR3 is CASSNLPTGGAEEQYF. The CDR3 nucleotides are TGTGCCAGCAGCAATCTTCCGACGGGGGGGGCGGAGGAGCAGTACTTC.

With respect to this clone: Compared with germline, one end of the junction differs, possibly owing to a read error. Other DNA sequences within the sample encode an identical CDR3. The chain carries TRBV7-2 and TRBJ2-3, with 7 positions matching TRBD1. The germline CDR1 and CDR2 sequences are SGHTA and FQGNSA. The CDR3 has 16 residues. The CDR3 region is CASSIGQAKGTDTQYF. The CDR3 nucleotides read TGCGCCAGCAGCATTGGACAGGCGAAGGGTACAGATACGCAGTATTTT.

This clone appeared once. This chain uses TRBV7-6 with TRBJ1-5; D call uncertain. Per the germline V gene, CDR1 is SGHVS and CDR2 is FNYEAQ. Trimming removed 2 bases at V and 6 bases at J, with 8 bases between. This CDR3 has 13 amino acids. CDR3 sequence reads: CASSLTPSQPQHF. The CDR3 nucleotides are TGTGCCAGCAGCTTAACGCCCAGTCAGCCCCAGCATTTT.

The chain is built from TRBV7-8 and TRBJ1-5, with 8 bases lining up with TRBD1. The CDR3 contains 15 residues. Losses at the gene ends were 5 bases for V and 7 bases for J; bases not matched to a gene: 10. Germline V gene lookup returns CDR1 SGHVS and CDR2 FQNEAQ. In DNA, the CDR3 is TGTGCCAGCAGCAAAACCTCAGGGGGCGGGCAGCCCCAGCATTTT. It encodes CASSKTSGGGQPQHF.

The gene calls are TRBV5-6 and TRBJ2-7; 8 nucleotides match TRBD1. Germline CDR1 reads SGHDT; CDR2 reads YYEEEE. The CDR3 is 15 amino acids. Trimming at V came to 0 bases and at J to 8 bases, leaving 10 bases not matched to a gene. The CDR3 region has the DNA TGTGCCAGCAGCTTGGCCGGGACAGGAGCCGGCAAGCAGTACTTC. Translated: CASSLAGTGAGKQYF.

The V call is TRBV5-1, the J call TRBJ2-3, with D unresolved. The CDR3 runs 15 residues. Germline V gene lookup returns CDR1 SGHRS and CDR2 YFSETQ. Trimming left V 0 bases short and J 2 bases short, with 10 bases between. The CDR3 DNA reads TGCGCCAGCAGCTTGGTTGTCCAATTCACAGATACGCAGTATTTT. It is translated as CASSLVVQFTDTQYF.

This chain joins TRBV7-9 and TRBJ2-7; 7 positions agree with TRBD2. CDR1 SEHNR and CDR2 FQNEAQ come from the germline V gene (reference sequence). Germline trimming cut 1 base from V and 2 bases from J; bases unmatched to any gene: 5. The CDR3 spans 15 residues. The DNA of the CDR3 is TGTGCCAGCAGCTTAGACGGCGGGAGTACCTACGAGCAGTACTTC. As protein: CASSLDGGSTYEQYF.

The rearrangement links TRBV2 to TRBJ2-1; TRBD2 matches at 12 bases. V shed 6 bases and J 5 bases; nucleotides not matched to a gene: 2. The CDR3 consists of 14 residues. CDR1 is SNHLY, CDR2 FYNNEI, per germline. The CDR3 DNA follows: TGTGCCAGCAGGACTAGCGGGAGCAACAATGAGCAGTTCTTC. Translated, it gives CASRTSGSNNEQFF.

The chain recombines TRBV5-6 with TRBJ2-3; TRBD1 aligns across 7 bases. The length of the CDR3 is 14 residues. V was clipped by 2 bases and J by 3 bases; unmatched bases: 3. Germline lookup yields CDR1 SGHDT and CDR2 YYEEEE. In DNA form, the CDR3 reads TGTGCCAGCAGCTTAGGACAGGAGACAGATACGCAGTATTTT. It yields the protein CASSLGQETDTQYF.

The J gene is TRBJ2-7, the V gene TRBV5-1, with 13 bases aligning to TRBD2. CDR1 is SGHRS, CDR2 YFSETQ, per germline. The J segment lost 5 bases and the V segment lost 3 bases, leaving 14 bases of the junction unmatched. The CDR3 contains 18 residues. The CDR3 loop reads CASSSRALGLAGQDEQYF. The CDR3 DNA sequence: TGCGCCAGCAGCTCCCGGGCATTGGGACTAGCGGGACAAGACGAGCAGTACTTC.

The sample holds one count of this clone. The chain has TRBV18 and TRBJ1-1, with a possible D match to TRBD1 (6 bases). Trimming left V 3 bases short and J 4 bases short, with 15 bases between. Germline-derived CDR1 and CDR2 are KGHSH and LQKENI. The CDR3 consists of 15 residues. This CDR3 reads CASSPTTGQTTEAFF. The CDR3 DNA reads TGTGCCAGCTCACCTACGACAGGTCAGACCACTGAAGCTTTCTTT.

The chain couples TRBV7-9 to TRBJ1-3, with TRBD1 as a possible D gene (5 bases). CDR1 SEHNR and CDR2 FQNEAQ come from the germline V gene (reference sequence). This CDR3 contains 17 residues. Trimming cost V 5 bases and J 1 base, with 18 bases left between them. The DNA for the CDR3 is TGTGCCAGCAGCCTCCCCCAGGGTATTGTTTCTGGAAACACCATATATTTT. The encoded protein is CASSLPQGIVSGNTIYF.

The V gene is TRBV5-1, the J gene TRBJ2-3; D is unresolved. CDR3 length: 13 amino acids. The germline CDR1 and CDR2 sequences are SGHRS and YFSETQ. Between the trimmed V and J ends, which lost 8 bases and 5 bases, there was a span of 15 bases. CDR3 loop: CASKLAVVDTQYF. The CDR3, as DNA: TGCGCCAGTAAGCTTGCCGTCGTAGATACGCAGTATTTT.

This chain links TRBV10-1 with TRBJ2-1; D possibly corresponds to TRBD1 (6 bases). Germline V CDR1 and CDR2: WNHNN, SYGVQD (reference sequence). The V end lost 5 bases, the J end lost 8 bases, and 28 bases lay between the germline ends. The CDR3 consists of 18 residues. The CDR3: CASSNPLTVTQGKDEQFF. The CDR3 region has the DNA TGCGCCAGCAGTAACCCACTAACAGTCACCCAGGGGAAGGATGAGCAGTTCTTC.

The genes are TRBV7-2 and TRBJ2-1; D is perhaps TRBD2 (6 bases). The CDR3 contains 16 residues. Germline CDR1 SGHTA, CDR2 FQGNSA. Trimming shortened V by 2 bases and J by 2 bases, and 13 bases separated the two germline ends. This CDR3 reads CASSLSGGTPYNEQFF. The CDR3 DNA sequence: TGTGCCAGCAGCTTAAGTGGCGGGACCCCCTACAATGAGCAGTTCTTC.

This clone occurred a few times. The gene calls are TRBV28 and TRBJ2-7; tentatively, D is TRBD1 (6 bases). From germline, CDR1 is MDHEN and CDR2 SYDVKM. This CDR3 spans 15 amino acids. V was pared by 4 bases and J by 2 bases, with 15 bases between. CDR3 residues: CASSSLRGQTYEQYF. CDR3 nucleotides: TGTGCCAGCAGTTCCCTCAGGGGCCAAACCTACGAGCAGTACTTC.

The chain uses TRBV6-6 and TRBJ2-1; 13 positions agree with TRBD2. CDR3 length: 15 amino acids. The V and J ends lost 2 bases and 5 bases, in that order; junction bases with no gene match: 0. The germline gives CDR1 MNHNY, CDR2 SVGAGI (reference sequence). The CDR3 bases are TGTGCCAGCAGTTACGGGACTAGCGGGGACAATGAGCAGTTCTTC. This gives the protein CASSYGTSGDNEQFF.

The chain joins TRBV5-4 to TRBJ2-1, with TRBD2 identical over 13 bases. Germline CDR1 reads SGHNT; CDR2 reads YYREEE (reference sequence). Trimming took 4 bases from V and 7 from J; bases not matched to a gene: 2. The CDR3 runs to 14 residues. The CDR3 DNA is TGTGCCAGCAGCAAGGGACTAGCGGGAAATGAGCAGTTCTTC. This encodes CASSKGLAGNEQFF. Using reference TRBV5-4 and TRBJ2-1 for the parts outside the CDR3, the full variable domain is ETGVTQSPTHLIKTRGQQVTLRCSSQSGHNTVSWYQQALGQGPQFIFQYYREEENGRGNFPPRFSGLQFPNYSSELNVNALELDDSALYLCASSKGLAGNEQFFGPGTRLTVL.

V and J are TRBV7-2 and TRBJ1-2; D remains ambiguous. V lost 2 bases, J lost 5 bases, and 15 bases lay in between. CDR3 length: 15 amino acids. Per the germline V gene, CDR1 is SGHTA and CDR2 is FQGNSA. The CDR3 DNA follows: TGTGCCAGCAGCTTAAGAGCAGCCGGGGAATATGGCTACACCTTC. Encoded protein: CASSLRAAGEYGYTF.

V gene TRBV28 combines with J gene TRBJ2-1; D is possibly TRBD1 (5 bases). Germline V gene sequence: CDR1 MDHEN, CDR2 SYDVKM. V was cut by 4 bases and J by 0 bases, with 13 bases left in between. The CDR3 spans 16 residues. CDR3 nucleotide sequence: TGTGCCAGCAGTTCACAAGGGGTATTCTCCTACAATGAGCAGTTCTTC. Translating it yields CASSSQGVFSYNEQFF.